These 8 T cell receptor beta chains share one sample of origin, sequenced in a study of tumor-infiltrating lymphocytes in primary liver carcinoma. The investigators made TCR beta cDNA from roughly 460 ng total RNA, using a constant-region primer. Amplification in three nested multiplex PCR rounds with slightly modified ARM-PCR gave rise to TCR beta libraries. A C-beta reverse primer and TRBV1-TRBV30 forward primers served in each of the first two PCR rounds, at 9 to 10 cycles apiece. TCRdb recomputed calls from the multiplex PCR reads with MiXCR, one row per CDR3 protein. The sample carries fewer than 150,000 distinct CDR3 sequences, roughly three fifths recorded once. Without any cell sorting, roughly 18-30 mg of bulk tissue yielded co-extracted RNA and DNA. The specimen sequenced was liver tumor tissue from sampling region 1. Noted subset: tumor region T1, superior pole. Receptors originate from a woman aged 60-70 years with primary liver carcinoma and hepatitis B virus infection.

This clonotype was counted a few times. V and J are TRBV5-1 and TRBJ2-5; maybe TRBD1 (5 bases). V was pared by 4 bases and J by 7 bases, with 11 bases between. Germline-derived CDR1 and CDR2 are SGHRS and YFSETQ. The CDR3 spans 12 residues. In DNA form, the CDR3 reads TGCGCCAGCAGCACCCCTAGGGGGACCCAGTACTTC. Translation: CASSTPRGTQYF.

Notes on this clonotype: This could be a read error, since a much larger clone is one nucleotide away. The gene calls are TRBV6-5 and TRBJ2-7; D perhaps matches TRBD1 (7 bases). The germline gives CDR1 MNHEY, CDR2 SVGAGI. This CDR3 spans 14 amino acids. CDR3 sequence reads: CANSDGGQRYEQYF. CDR3 nucleotide sequence: TGTGCCAACAGTGACGGGGGACAGCGCTACGAGCAGTACTTC.

Note on this clonotype: An end of the junction differs from the germline gene, which may be a read error. The rearrangement joins TRBV11-2 to TRBJ2-2; the D gene is possibly TRBD2 (5 bases). This CDR3 is 15 amino acids long. The V gene's germline CDR1 is SGHAT and CDR2 FQNNGV. Here the CDR3 reads CASSLTRANTGQLFF. DNA for the CDR3: TGTGCCAGCAGCCTTACTAGGGCGAACACCGGGCAGCTGTTTTTT.

A word on this clonotype: A read error may be the cause here, since a much bigger clone is one base away. This chain joins TRBV6-2 or TRBV6-3 and TRBJ1-6; D is unclear. Germline CDR1 and CDR2: MNHEY and SVGEGT. The CDR3 sequence is 14 residues long. The germline V and J ends were trimmed by 2 bases and 10 bases, with 12 bases remaining between them. CDR3 nucleotide sequence: TGTGCCAGCAGTTACCTACGGGGTAACTCACCCCTCCACTTT. Translating gives CASSYLRGNSPLHF.

This clonotype has more than one count but fewer than ten. Its ends do not fully match the called genes, so a read error is possible. The chain employs TRBV5-1 and TRBJ2-1; 13 positions match TRBD2. The CDR3 consists of 18 residues. CDR1 and CDR2 (germline): SGHRS, YFSETQ. The CDR3 spells CAGSLFGLAGVGSNEQFF. The CDR3 DNA sequence: TGCGCCGGCAGCTTGTTTGGACTAGCGGGAGTAGGGAGCAATGAGCAGTTCTTC.

This clonotype has a handful of counts. A read error is possible here, since a much larger clone lies one base away. The chain combines TRBV29-1 with TRBJ2-1; 10 bases agree with TRBD2. The CDR3 is made up of 15 amino acids. Germline V gene data show CDR1 as SQVTM and CDR2 as ANQGSEA. This CDR3 is CSVVLSSGSYNEQSF. Here the CDR3 DNA reads TGCAGCGTTGTCCTTTCTAGCGGGAGCTACAATGAGCAGTCCTTC.

On this clonotype: This may be a read error: a much more frequent sequence differs by one nucleotide. V gene TRBV5-6 combines with J gene TRBJ2-1; unclear D gene. V was trimmed by 2 bases and J by 8 bases, leaving 8 bases between them. The CDR3 is 12 amino acids. The germline CDR1 and CDR2 sequences are SGHDT and YYEEEE. CDR3 sequence reads: CASSFSRDEQFF. The CDR3 DNA reads TGTGCCAGCAGCTTTAGCCGGGATGAGCAGTTCTTC.

The table lists this clonotype with many counts. V and J are TRBV6-6 and TRBJ2-5, with TRBD2 identical over 7 bases. Germline values: CDR1 MNHNY, CDR2 SVGAGI (reference sequence). CDR3 length equals 15 residues. V gave up 10 bases and J gave up 5 bases; unmatched junction bases: 16. The CDR3 protein is CATQRAKRDSETQYF. The CDR3 nucleotides are TGTGCCACCCAACGTGCGAAGCGGGATAGTGAGACCCAGTACTTC.